This record concerns one T cell receptor beta chain sequence. Its antigen is unknown. The data derive from a study of cytomegalovirus exposure and HLA in healthy donors. Study information: A prior analysis found 117 million unique TCR beta sequences from 170 million or so T cells. Study-wide findings and caveats: Some V segments, TRBV6-2 and TRBV6-3 among them, were indistinguishable and were therefore excluded.

With 60 Vbeta and 13 Jbeta primers, the PCR was carried out. Original methodology: In a later analysis, the count reached 76 million or so unique TCR beta chains, with roughly 11 million shared. Generated by immunoSEQ multiplex PCR, the TCRdb table keeps only in-frame clones and is missing some. V, J and clone size are those of that table, while D and trimming were read from the DNA. Of some 89,000 clones detected, 85% appear once; the ten largest clones hold 6% to 7.5%. The CDR3 spans 14 residues. The V end lost 6 bases, the J end lost 6 bases, and 12 bases lay between the germline ends. The germline V gene has CDR1 LNHDA and CDR2 SQIVND (reference sequence).

The receptor was derived from a man between 35 and 55 years old in good health and CMV-seropositive. Sequenced input: PBMCs. The chain carries TRBV19 and TRBJ1-6, with D possibly being TRBD1 (6 bases). This chain's CDR3 is CASSFTGFNSPLHF. CDR3 bases: TGTGCCAGTAGCTTTACAGGGTTTAATTCACCCCTCCACTTT. Complete variable domain (other parts from reference TRBV19 and TRBJ1-6): DGGITQSPKYLFRKEGQNVTLSCEQNLNHDAMYWYRQDPGQGLRLIYYSQIVNDFQKGDIAEGYSVSREKKESFPLTVTSAQKNPTAFYLCASSFTGFNSPLHFGNGTRLTVT.